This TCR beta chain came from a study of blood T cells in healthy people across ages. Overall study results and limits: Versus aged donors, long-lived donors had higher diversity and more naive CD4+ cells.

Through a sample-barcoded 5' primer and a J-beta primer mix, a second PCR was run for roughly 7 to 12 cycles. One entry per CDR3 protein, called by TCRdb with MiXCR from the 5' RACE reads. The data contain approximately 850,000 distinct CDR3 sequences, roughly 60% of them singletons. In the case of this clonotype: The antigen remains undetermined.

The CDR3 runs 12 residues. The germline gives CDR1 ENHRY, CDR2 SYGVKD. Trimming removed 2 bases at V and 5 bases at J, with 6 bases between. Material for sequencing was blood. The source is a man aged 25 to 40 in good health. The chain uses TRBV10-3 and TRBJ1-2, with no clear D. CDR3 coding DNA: TGTGCCATCAGTGAGGTCGTGTATGGCTACACCTTC. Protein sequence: CAISEVVYGYTF.